The entry that follows covers one T cell receptor beta chain sequence. Its antigen is undetermined. The sample originates from a study of shared clonotypes between healthy human individuals. Across the study: CD4 naive cells filled three plates per donor, CD4 memory three, CD8 naive two and CD8 memory one.

Germline V gives CDR1 SGHAT, CDR2 FQNNGV. V dropped 4 bases and J dropped 3 bases, with 15 bases sitting between them. CDR3 length: 15 amino acids. Each subset's genomic DNA was shared equally among a number of immunoSEQ plates. Data came from immunoSEQ multiplex PCR; TCRdb stores just in-frame clones and leaves some out. The sample lists roughly 2.5 million clones, about 92% occurring once. Study observations and caveats: With few donors, the genetic and exposure-history diversity represented was limited.

J is TRBJ2-5 and V is TRBV11-2; weak D call: TRBD2 (5 bases). This clonotype was sampled from a man aged 18 to 29 in good health. Sequencing input: naive CD4+ T cells sorted from blood. Subset in this sample: CD45RA+ positively selected. CDR3 nucleotide sequence: TGTGCCAGCAGCTCCCCCGAACTAGTTAAAGAGACCCAGTACTTC. It codes for CASSSPELVKETQYF. The whole variable domain, remainder taken from reference TRBV11-2 and TRBJ2-5, is EAGVAQSPRYKIIEKRQSVAFWCNPISGHATLYWYQQILGQGPKLLIQFQNNGVVDDSQLPKDRFSAERLKGVDSTLKIQPAKLEDSAVYLCASSSPELVKETQYFGPGTRLLVL.